A single sample gave rise to the 8 T cell receptor beta chains below, sequenced in a study of blood T cell repertoires in COVID-19. Clones were sequenced by immunoSEQ multiplex PCR, and TCRdb holds only the in-frame ones, with some missing. The sample contains fewer than 200,000 clones, more than 75% of which appear only once. Sequenced sample: PBMCs or T cells enriched from blood (not recorded which). The receptor set was obtained from a human donor with acute COVID-19. The donor label of this sample is uncertain.

V is TRBV20-1 and J is TRBJ2-7; weak D call: TRBD2 (6 bases). The CDR3 runs 11 residues. Trimming shortened V by 6 bases and J by 3 bases, and 9 bases separated the two germline ends. Germline assignment: CDR1 DFQATT and CDR2 SNEGSKA (reference sequence). CDR3 sequence reads: CSARRGYEQYF. DNA for the CDR3: TGCAGTGCGCGGAGGGGCTACGAGCAGTACTTC.

In this sample, this clone turned up once. In DNA, the CDR3 is TGTGCCAGCTCACCACCAGGAGGAGACATTCAGTACTTC. Translated: CASSPPGGDIQYF. This sequence joins TRBV18 and TRBJ2-4, with D tentatively TRBD2 (5 bases). Germline V gives CDR1 KGHSH, CDR2 LQKENI. CDR3 size: 13 residues. The V gene lost 0 bases and the J gene lost 8 bases, with 8 bases spanning the gap.

This chain connects TRBV6-5 to TRBJ1-2; D is unclear. V lost 2 bases and J 5 bases, leaving 9 bases between the germline ends. Germline V gives CDR1 MNHEY, CDR2 SVGAGI. The CDR3 has 13 residues. CDR3 residues: CASSYEGGYGYTF. The CDR3, as DNA: TGTGCCAGCAGTTACGAGGGCGGATATGGCTACACCTTC.

Only one count was recorded for this clone. The chain links TRBV27 to TRBJ1-5, with a weak D call TRBD1 (5 bases). CDR1 MNHEY and CDR2 SMNVEV come from the germline V gene (reference sequence). Trimming took off 4 bases at V and 0 bases at J, with 7 bases between the two ends. This CDR3 region has 14 residues. CDR3 protein: CASSSTASNQPQHF. The CDR3 region has the DNA TGTGCCAGCAGTTCGACAGCTAGCAATCAGCCCCAGCATTTT.

The chain uses TRBV10-3 and TRBJ2-7; the D gene is possibly TRBD2 (5 bases). The CDR3 covers 13 residues. Per the germline V gene, CDR1 is ENHRY and CDR2 is SYGVKD. Trimming pared 6 bases from V and 3 bases from J, leaving 12 bases between. The CDR3 reads CAIRGNGVYEQYF. CDR3 in DNA: TGTGCCATCAGGGGAAACGGGGTCTACGAGCAGTACTTC.

This clone came up once. The gene calls are TRBV12-3 or TRBV12-4 and TRBJ2-2; a possible D gene is TRBD1 (5 bases). Trimming stripped 4 bases from V and 7 bases from J, with 10 bases between. The CDR3 loop spans 13 amino acids. This CDR3 is CASSSLGVGELFF. DNA for the CDR3: TGTGCCAGCAGTTCGTTAGGGGTCGGGGAGCTGTTTTTT.

The chain recombines TRBV3-1 (or the pseudogene TRBV3-2) with TRBJ2-7; TRBD2 aligns across 13 bases. This CDR3 is 17 amino acids long. The ends lost 3 bases at V and 2 bases at J; junction bases unmatched: 7. The germline gives CDR1 LGHDT, CDR2 YNNKEL (reference sequence). DNA for the CDR3: TGTGCCAGCAGCCAGGTACTAGCGGGGGGGAGGACCTACGAGCAGTACTTC. This codes for CASSQVLAGGRTYEQYF.

This chain uses TRBV4-1 with TRBJ1-5; D remains unclear. There are 13 residues in the CDR3. V lost 5 bases, J lost 4 bases, and 9 bases lay in between. CDR1 is MGHRA, CDR2 YSYEKL, per germline. In nucleotides, the CDR3 is TGCGCCAGCAGCTGGTTGCTAAATCAGCCCCAGCATTTT. As protein: CASSWLLNQPQHF.